The present T cell receptor (beta chain) was sequenced within a study of sequential checkpoint blockade in melanoma. Study information: First-line arms were nivolumab then ipilimumab, or the reverse, randomized 1:1. Maintenance nivolumab came after either treatment sequence.

Trimming removed 6 bases at V and 8 bases at J, with 8 bases between. CDR1 is SNHLY and CDR2 is FYNNEI in the germline V gene. The length of the CDR3 is 11 residues. Regarding treatment: randomized to nivolumab then ipilimumab (arm A) or the reverse (arm B). Libraries were prepared by immunoSEQ multiplex PCR; TCRdb keeps only in-frame clonotypes and omits some of them. The data show around 11,000 clones, 60% to 80% seen once. This TCR was sampled from a human donor with melanoma. The genes are TRBV2 and TRBJ2-1; a possible D gene is TRBD1 (6 bases). The sample consisted of CD8+ T cells sorted from blood (inferred from file names), taken from a patient given nivolumab and ipilimumab in sequence. CDR3 sequence reads: CASRNRDEQFF. The CDR3 DNA follows: TGTGCCAGCAGAAACAGGGATGAGCAGTTCTTC.